This T cell receptor (beta chain) appears in the sequencing data of a study of T cell changes during pregnancy in multiple sclerosis (dated by TCRdb to between 2019 and 2020). Regarding the research as a whole: Changes in the T cell repertoire over the course of pregnancy were examined in this study in women with multiple sclerosis.

Preparation of the library involved the immunoSEQ multiplex PCR assay. TCRdb obtained this table from immuneACCESS and retained in-frame rearrangements with V and J assigned. These tables miss some clones; where compared with another copy, unresolved V genes account for less than half of the shortfall, and the remainder is unexplained. Here the sample has more than 85,000 clones; 90% to 95% occur a single time. The ten largest clones capture 1% to 1.5% of the sample. Notes on this clone: Its recognized antigen is unknown. One base away there is no much larger clone; base qualities are not given.

Sequences SGHTA (CDR1) and FQGTGA (CDR2) are obtained from the germline V gene. V lost 3 bases and J lost 3 bases, and the count of bases not matched to a germline gene is 7. Counted from cysteine to phenylalanine, this CDR3 has 15 amino acids. The sequence is cut down to CDR3 DNA, 45 bases in frame from base 1. This TCR was recovered from a female donor with multiple sclerosis, enrolled in a pregnancy study. Recombination linked TRBV7-3 to TRBJ1-1; 7 central nucleotides agree with TRBD1. Sequences were derived from peripheral blood, sampled in the second trimester of pregnancy. The sequenced DNA is TGTGCCAGCAGCTTGACAGGGCCGAAGGACACTGAAGCTTTCTTT. Its protein product is CASSLTGPKDTEAFF.